The clone carrying this T cell receptor beta chain was counted between two and nine times. Its antigen is not known. One end of the junction does not line up with germline, which may come from a read error. This entry comes from a study of T cells in Graves' hyperthyroidism and ophthalmopathy. From RNA transcripts, TCR beta CDR3 regions were amplified. A set of HTBI primers served as the primers for a first-round RT-PCR of the TCR CDR3. TCRdb re-analysed the multiplex PCR reads in MiXCR, keeping a single row per CDR3 protein. The data show 550,000 to 700,000 distinct CDR3 sequences, with about 15% seen just once and around 4.5% held by the top ten. Lactation, pregnancy, other autoimmune disease or uncontrolled infection excluded patients. Thyroid ultrasound, orbital computed tomography, clinical symptoms, and serum thyroxine and TRAb underpinned diagnoses. General study findings and limits: The model identified upcoming ophthalmopathy a median around 7.1 months ahead of onset. Ophthalmopathy was distinguished from stable hyperthyroidism by 13 V-J signatures.

Specimen: blood. This sequence originates from a woman in her thirties or forties with Graves' ophthalmopathy.

This chain's CDR3 is CASSLDAAGHGYAF. CDR3 DNA sequence: TGTGCCAGCAGCTTAGACGCCGCAGGGCATGGCTACGCCTTC. The V gene is TRBV13, the J gene TRBJ1-2; possible D gene TRBD1, 5 bases. CDR1 and CDR2 (germline): PRHDT, FYEKMQ (reference sequence). CDR3 length: 14 amino acids.